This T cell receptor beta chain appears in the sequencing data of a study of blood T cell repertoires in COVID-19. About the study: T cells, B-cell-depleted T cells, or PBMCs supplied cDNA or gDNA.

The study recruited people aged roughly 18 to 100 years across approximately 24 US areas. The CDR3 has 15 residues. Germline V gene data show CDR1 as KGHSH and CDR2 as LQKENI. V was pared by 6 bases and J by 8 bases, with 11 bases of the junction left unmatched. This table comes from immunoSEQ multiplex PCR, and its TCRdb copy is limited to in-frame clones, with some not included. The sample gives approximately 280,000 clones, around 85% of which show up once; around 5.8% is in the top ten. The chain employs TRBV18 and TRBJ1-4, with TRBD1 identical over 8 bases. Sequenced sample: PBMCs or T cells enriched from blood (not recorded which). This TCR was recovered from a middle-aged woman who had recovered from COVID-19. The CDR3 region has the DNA TGTGCCAGCTCGCGGACGGGGACAGGCAGCGAAAAACTGTTTTTT. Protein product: CASSRTGTGSEKLFF. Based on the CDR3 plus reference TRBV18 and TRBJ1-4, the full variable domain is NAGVMQNPRHLVRRRGQEARLRCSPMKGHSHVYWYRQLPEEGLKFMVYLQKENIIDESGMPKERFSAEFPKEGPSILRIQQVVRGDSAAYFCASSRTGTGSEKLFFGSGTQLSVL.